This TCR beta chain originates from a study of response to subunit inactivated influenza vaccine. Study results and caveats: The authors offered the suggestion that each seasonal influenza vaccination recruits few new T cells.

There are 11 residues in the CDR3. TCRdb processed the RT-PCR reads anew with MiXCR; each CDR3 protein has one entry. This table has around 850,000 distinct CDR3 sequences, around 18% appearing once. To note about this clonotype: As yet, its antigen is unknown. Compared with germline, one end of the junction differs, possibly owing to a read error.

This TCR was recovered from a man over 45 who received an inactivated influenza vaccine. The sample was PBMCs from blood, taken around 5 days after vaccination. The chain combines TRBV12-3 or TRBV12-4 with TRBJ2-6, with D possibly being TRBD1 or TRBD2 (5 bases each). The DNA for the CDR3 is TGTGCCAGCAGTTTAGCCGGGACCCTGGCTTTC. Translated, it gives CASSLAGTLAF.